This TCR beta chain was recorded in a study of OX40 agonist ivuxolimab in advanced cancers. This table comes from immunoSEQ multiplex PCR, and its TCRdb copy is limited to in-frame clones, with some not included. The table shows 55,000 to 65,000 clones, with roughly 92% occurring only once. Germline V gene data show CDR1 as MGHRA and CDR2 as YSYEKL. Trimming removed 0 bases at V and 7 bases at J, with 10 bases between. The CDR3 contains 15 residues. V gene TRBV4-1 combines with J gene TRBJ1-6; no firm D call. The sample here was CD4+ or CD8+ T cells sorted from blood, taken in a trial of the OX40 agonist ivuxolimab. The sequence came from an adult with an advanced solid tumor such as melanoma, head and neck, liver or kidney cancer. CDR3 sequence (DNA): TGCGCCAGCAGCCAAGAGGGAGGGTTGAATTCACCCCTCCACTTT. Amino acids: CASSQEGGLNSPLHF.